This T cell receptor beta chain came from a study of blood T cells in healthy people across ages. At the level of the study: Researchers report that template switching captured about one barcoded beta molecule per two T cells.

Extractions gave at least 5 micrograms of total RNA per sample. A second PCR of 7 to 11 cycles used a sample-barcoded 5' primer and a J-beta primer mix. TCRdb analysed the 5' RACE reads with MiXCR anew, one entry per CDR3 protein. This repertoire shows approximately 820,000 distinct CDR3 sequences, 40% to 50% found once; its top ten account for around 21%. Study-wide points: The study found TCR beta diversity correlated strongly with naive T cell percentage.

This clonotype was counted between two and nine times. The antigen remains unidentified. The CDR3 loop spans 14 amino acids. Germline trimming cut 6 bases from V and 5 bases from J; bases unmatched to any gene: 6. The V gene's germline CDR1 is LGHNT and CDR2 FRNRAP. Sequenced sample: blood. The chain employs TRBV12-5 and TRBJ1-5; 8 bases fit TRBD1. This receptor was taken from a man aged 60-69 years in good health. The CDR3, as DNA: TGTGCTAGTGGAGCCGGACAGGGACATCAGCCCCAGCATTTT. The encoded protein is CASGAGQGHQPQHF.